Each of the 22 T cell receptor beta chains below was sequenced from the same sample in a study of cytomegalovirus exposure and HLA in healthy donors. Repertoires were generated with immunoSEQ multiplex PCR, while TCRdb's copy carries only in-frame clones and drops some. The data contain around 70,000 clones, approximately 93% of them singletons. The sequenced sample was PBMCs. These receptors all come from a man in his late teens or twenties in good health and CMV-seropositive.

The V and J genes are TRBV7-9 and TRBJ2-3; no firm D call. V lost 2 bases and J 0 bases, leaving 6 bases between the germline ends. Germline V gene lookup returns CDR1 SEHNR and CDR2 FQNEAQ (reference sequence). The CDR3 length is 14 residues. The CDR3 nucleotides read TGTGCCAGCAGCTTAACAGTAAGCACAGATACGCAGTATTTT. It yields the protein CASSLTVSTDTQYF.

This clone came up once. The CDR3 reads CASSQVATGRNTEAFF. The CDR3 nucleotides are TGTGCCAGCAGCCAAGTGGCGACAGGTAGGAACACTGAAGCTTTCTTT. The chain carries TRBV4-2 and TRBJ1-1, with D perhaps TRBD1 (6 bases). Trimming stripped 1 base from V and 1 base from J, with 13 bases between. Germline lookup yields CDR1 LGHNA and CDR2 YNFKEQ. This CDR3 comprises 16 residues.

This clone has just a few counts. The gene calls are TRBV5-6 and TRBJ2-7; weak D call: TRBD1 (6 bases). The CDR3 covers 16 residues. Trimming cost V 4 bases and J 3 bases, with 20 bases left between them. The V gene's germline CDR1 is SGHDT and CDR2 YYEEEE. The CDR3 region is CASSPTQGHSSYEQYF. Written as DNA, the CDR3 is TGTGCCAGCAGCCCTACCCAGGGGCACTCCAGCTACGAGCAGTACTTC.

The chain links TRBV9 to TRBJ2-7, with D maybe TRBD2 (5 bases). CDR3 size: 15 residues. Germline loops: CDR1 SGDLS, CDR2 YYNGEE. Trimming pared 4 bases from V and 0 bases from J, leaving 14 bases between. CDR3 loop: CASSPRSSGSYEQYF. In DNA, the CDR3 is TGTGCCAGCAGCCCGCGATCGAGCGGCTCCTACGAGCAGTACTTC. Together with reference TRBV9 and TRBJ2-7, the CDR3 gives the full variable domain: DSGVTQTPKHLITATGQRVTLRCSPRSGDLSVYWYQQSLDQGLQFLIQYYNGEERAKGNILERFSAQQFPDLHSELNLSSLELGDSALYFCASSPRSSGSYEQYFGPGTRLTVT.

Here the CDR3 DNA reads TGTGCCAGCAGCCCTATCACCGGGGAGCTGTTTTTT. It encodes CASSPITGELFF. The chain employs TRBV7-9 and TRBJ2-2; D remains unclear. The germline V and J ends were trimmed by 5 bases and 4 bases, with 5 bases remaining between them. Per the germline V gene, CDR1 is SEHNR and CDR2 is FQNEAQ (reference sequence). The CDR3 is 12 amino acids.

Written as DNA, the CDR3 is TGTGCCAGCTCACAACAGGACTATGGCTACACCTTC. Translation: CASSQQDYGYTF. V gene TRBV18 combines with J gene TRBJ1-2; TRBD1 is a possible D gene (5 bases). The V end was cut by 4 bases, the J end by 3 bases, with 6 bases between. Germline V gene lookup returns CDR1 KGHSH and CDR2 LQKENI. This CDR3 has 12 amino acids.

The chain recombines TRBV19 with TRBJ1-4; tentatively, D is TRBD1 (5 bases). The germline gives CDR1 LNHDA, CDR2 SQIVND (reference sequence). The CDR3 is made up of 16 amino acids. The germline V and J ends were trimmed by 3 bases and 4 bases, with 15 bases remaining between them. The CDR3 region has the DNA TGTGCCAGTAGTATGGGCCCGGGGGACGTTAATGAAAAACTGTTTTTT. Translating it yields CASSMGPGDVNEKLFF. Full variable domain (missing parts from reference TRBV19 and TRBJ1-4): DGGITQSPKYLFRKEGQNVTLSCEQNLNHDAMYWYRQDPGQGLRLIYYSQIVNDFQKGDIAEGYSVSREKKESFPLTVTSAQKNPTAFYLCASSMGPGDVNEKLFFGSGTQLSVL.

This clone was observed a single time. V gene TRBV5-1 combines with J gene TRBJ2-3, with D possibly TRBD1 on 5 matching bases. This CDR3 has 11 amino acids. Germline lookup yields CDR1 SGHRS and CDR2 YFSETQ. Trimming shortened V by 4 bases and J by 5 bases, and 5 bases separated the two germline ends. The DNA for the CDR3 is TGCGCCAGCAGCAGGGGAGATACGCAGTATTTT. Amino acids: CASSRGDTQYF.

The chain couples TRBV6-4 to TRBJ2-1; 8 nucleotides match TRBD2. J gave up 10 bases and V 3 bases, and 8 bases lay outside the gene matches. The V gene's germline CDR1 is MRHNA and CDR2 SNTAGT. This CDR3 region has 14 residues. DNA of the CDR3: TGTGCCAGCAGTGATGGGGCGGGAGGACGAGAGCAGTTCTTC. Encoded protein: CASSDGAGGREQFF.

The genes are TRBV25-1 and TRBJ1-2; 12 nucleotides agree with TRBD1. This CDR3 spans 15 amino acids. Germline V gene lookup returns CDR1 MGHDK and CDR2 SYGVNS. The V gene end was trimmed by 1 base and the J gene end by 5 bases; junction bases not matched to a gene: 2. The CDR3 region is CASSESGQGAYGYTF. The CDR3 DNA reads as TGTGCCAGCAGTGAATCGGGACAGGGGGCGTATGGCTACACCTTC.

The V call is TRBV10-2, the J call TRBJ2-4; 7 nucleotides line up with TRBD2. The J segment lost 9 bases and the V segment lost 6 bases, leaving 14 bases of the junction unmatched. Germline assignment: CDR1 WSHSY and CDR2 SAAADI. The CDR3 is 15 amino acids. The CDR3 DNA is TGCGCCAGCAGCCCCTTGGGGGAAGGGGAGGGCATTCAGTACTTC. It specifies CASSPLGEGEGIQYF.

J is TRBJ2-2 and V is TRBV9; 10 bases match TRBD2. Germline loops: CDR1 SGDLS, CDR2 YYNGEE. The CDR3 covers 17 residues. The V segment lost 1 base and the J segment 3 bases; nucleotides outside the gene matches: 6. The CDR3 loop is CASSVTQREGDTGELFF. DNA for the CDR3: TGTGCCAGCAGCGTAACCCAGCGGGAGGGGGACACCGGGGAGCTGTTTTTT.

This chain joins TRBV4-1 and TRBJ2-5, with 14 bases aligning to TRBD2. V lost 4 bases to trimming and J lost 7 bases; unmatched junction nucleotides: 2. The germline gives CDR1 MGHRA, CDR2 YSYEKL. The length of the CDR3 is 14 residues. The CDR3 spells CASSPGTSGGTQYF. In DNA form, the CDR3 reads TGCGCCAGCAGCCCCGGGACTAGCGGGGGGACCCAGTACTTC.

The genes are TRBV7-2 and TRBJ2-1; 7 positions agree with TRBD2. The ends lost 6 bases at V and 1 base at J; junction bases unmatched: 6. CDR1 is SGHTA and CDR2 is FQGNSA in the germline V gene. This CDR3 contains 15 residues. This CDR3 is CASSTSAGSYNEQFF. The CDR3 DNA sequence: TGTGCCAGCAGTACCTCAGCGGGATCCTACAATGAGCAGTTCTTC.

The chain carries TRBV7-3 and TRBJ2-1; a weak D match, TRBD1 (6 bases). Germline CDR1 SGHTA, CDR2 FQGTGA. This CDR3 region has 17 residues. Trimming cost V 3 bases and J 0 bases, with 15 bases left between them. In DNA, the CDR3 is TGTGCCAGCAGCTTCGGTGGGGGCCTAGGCTCCTACAATGAGCAGTTCTTC. Its protein product is CASSFGGGLGSYNEQFF.

The chain links TRBV11-3 to TRBJ1-1; no firm D call. V lost 2 bases, J lost 1 base, and 14 bases lay in between. The CDR3 sequence is 16 residues long. Per germline, CDR1 SGHNT and CDR2 YENEEA. The DNA for the CDR3 is TGTGCCAGCAGCTTAAGGCCGAAAACAGCGAACACTGAAGCTTTCTTT. Translation: CASSLRPKTANTEAFF. The whole variable domain, filled in from reference TRBV11-3 and TRBJ1-1, reads EAGVVQSPRYKIIEKKQPVAFWCNPISGHNTLYWYLQNLGQGPELLIRYENEEAVDDSQLPKDRFSAERLKGVDSTLKIQPAELGDSAVYLCASSLRPKTANTEAFFGQGTRLTVV.

This clone has just one count. The V call is TRBV9, the J call TRBJ2-5; TRBD2 agrees at 7 bases. V was clipped by 0 bases and J by 0 bases; unmatched bases: 5. CDR1 is SGDLS, CDR2 YYNGEE, per germline. CDR3 length equals 16 residues. CDR3 amino acids: CASSVGLAEYQETQYF. CDR3 in DNA: TGTGCCAGCAGCGTAGGTCTAGCGGAATACCAAGAGACCCAGTACTTC.

This clone was found a few times. The chain couples TRBV7-8 to TRBJ2-1, with D possibly being TRBD2 (6 bases). In germline, CDR1 is SGHVS, CDR2 FQNEAQ. This CDR3 has 12 residues. V shed 5 bases and J shed 8 bases, with 10 bases lying between them. The DNA of the CDR3 is TGTGCCAGCAGCCCTCGGAGGGATGAGCAGTTCTTC. This translates into CASSPRRDEQFF.

This clone was recorded once. V usage is TRBV2 and J usage is TRBJ1-1, with TRBD1 matching over 9 bases. V was pared by 8 bases and J by 11 bases, with 18 bases of the junction left unmatched. CDR1 SNHLY and CDR2 FYNNEI come from the germline V gene. The CDR3 runs to 15 residues. CDR3 amino acids: CASLSGQGIGGIAFF. CDR3 DNA: TGTGCCAGCCTTTCGGGACAGGGCATCGGGGGGATTGCTTTCTTT.

V usage is TRBV19 and J usage is TRBJ2-5, with 7 bases aligning to TRBD2. The CDR3 has 17 amino acids. Trimming at V came to 2 bases and at J to 2 bases, leaving 11 bases not matched to a gene. The germline gives CDR1 LNHDA, CDR2 SQIVND (reference sequence). This chain's CDR3 is CASSIRGGLREQETQYF. CDR3 nucleotides: TGTGCCAGTAGTATAAGGGGAGGGCTGCGGGAACAAGAGACCCAGTACTTC.

The chain links TRBV7-9 to TRBJ2-1; TRBD2 aligns across 12 bases. V shed 2 bases, J shed 8 bases, and the junction held 7 bases outside the gene matches. The CDR3 sequence is 16 residues long. Germline V gives CDR1 SEHNR, CDR2 FQNEAQ (reference sequence). CDR3 sequence (DNA): TGTGCCAGCAGCTTACCGACTAGCGGGAGCAGCGATGAGCAGTTCTTC. Protein sequence: CASSLPTSGSSDEQFF.

This chain joins TRBV11-1 and TRBJ1-4, with 10 bases lining up with TRBD1. The CDR3 has 16 residues. Germline CDR1 SGHAT, CDR2 FQDESV (reference sequence). The trim removed 4 bases at V and 6 bases at J, leaving 8 bases unmatched. The CDR3 nucleotides read TGTGCCAGCAGCTCGAATTCCGGGACAGGGGATGAAAAACTGTTTTTT. It is translated as CASSSNSGTGDEKLFF. The full variable domain, rest sourced from reference TRBV11-1 and TRBJ1-4, is EAEVAQSPRYKITEKSQAVAFWCDPISGHATLYWYRQILGQGPELLVQFQDESVVDDSQLPKDRFSAERLKGVDSTLKIQPAELGDSAMYLCASSSNSGTGDEKLFFGSGTQLSVL.